Listed below are T cell receptor beta chains from one sample, sequenced in a study of CD8+ T cells in alopecia areata. Method: immunoSEQ multiplex PCR; TCRdb's copy keeps in-frame clones and lacks some. Among 110,000 to 150,000 clones listed, 50% to 65% were seen once. The material sequenced was CD8+ T cells sorted from blood, taken at week 4, from a patient treated with tofacitinib. Receptor source: a human donor with alopecia areata. The conserved cysteine and the conserved F or W are not part of the CDR3 here.

v_gene	len	j_gene	CDR3aa
TRBV27	13	TRBJ2-6	ASSPGAAGANVLT
TRBV13	14	TRBJ2-3	ASSLVMAGGTDTQY
TRBV27	13	TRBJ1-5	ASSVLRGPNQPQH
TRBV7-9	14	TRBJ2-7	ASSLGEGPAGYEQY
TRBV9	13	TRBJ1-5	ASSSGQASNQPQH
TRBV2	11	TRBJ2-1	AMGLAAYNEQF
TRBV10-3	12	TRBJ1-5	AISGTGGNQPQH
TRBV6-5	11	TRBJ1-2	ASSYEWAGGYT
TRBV29-1	14	TRBJ1-2	SVASPPALGDYGYT
TRBV25-1	11	TRBJ1-2	ASSESPSYGYT
TRBV4-3	14	TRBJ1-2	ASSQDNSGTGNGYT
TRBV2	12	TRBJ2-1	ASKETGGYNEQF
TRBV19	13	TRBJ1-2	ASSLGLFDPYGYT
TRBV7-2	11	TRBJ2-7	ASSLGPVTPTQ
TRBV6-5	14	TRBJ1-6	ASSYADRIYNSPLH
TRBV29-1	13	TRBJ2-1	SVEDGLALGNEQF
TRBV5-1	12	TRBJ1-5	ASSLEGGNQPQH
TRBV7-3	13	TRBJ2-7	ASKLEGDSSYEQY
TRBV6-5	10	TRBJ2-2	ASSSLTGELF
TRBV14	14	TRBJ2-3	ASSHRKGMGTDTQY
TRBV7-8	9	TRBJ2-5	ASTPRETQY
TRBV5-1	11	TRBJ2-7	ASQTGTDYEQY
TRBV7-8	13	TRBJ2-7	ASSLFLGGVHEQY
TRBV6-6	14	TRBJ2-5	ASSSDSTRTKETQY
TRBV2	12	TRBJ2-7	ASSDRTDTYEQY
TRBV7-9	10	TRBJ1-2	ASSSDDLGYT
TRBV11-2	9	TRBJ2-7	ASSPGQGQY
TRBV6-5	11	TRBJ1-5	ASSRERGQPQH
TRBV4-1	13	TRBJ2-7	ASSQDSYESYEQY
TRBV30	14	TRBJ2-7	AWSGLTGYRTYEQY
TRBV6-5	10	TRBJ1-1	ASSYSNTEAF
TRBV30	11	TRBJ2-7	AWSVSTNYEQY
TRBV30	12	TRBJ1-4	AWSVNTPNEKLF
TRBV30	14	TRBJ1-6	AWSGQAVSYNSPLH
TRBV9	11	TRBJ1-1	ASSVADGTEAF
TRBV14	11	TRBJ1-6	ASSQATGSPLH
TRBV4-1	14	TRBJ2-1	ASSRTPRSEVVEQF
TRBV6-5	14	TRBJ2-5	ASSYLAGGWQETQY
TRBV6-5	10	TRBJ2-7	ASSLDSYEQY
TRBV7-9	13	TRBJ2-3	ASSYGQGSTDTQY